One sample yielded the 27 T cell receptor beta chains listed below, sequenced in a study of robustness of blood B and T cell sequencing. cDNA synthesis used template switching with a 5' universal priming oligo. The template-switch oligo carried a 12-nucleotide random UMI tagging each cDNA molecule. Each CDR3 protein is one row after TCRdb ran MiXCR on the PCR reads. Among 3,500 to 5,000 distinct CDR3 sequences listed, 50% were seen once. mRNA, not genomic DNA, served as the source for TCR beta repertoires. The sample was peripheral blood. The source of these receptors is a human donor in good health.

This clonotype was seen a few times. The chain recombines TRBV7-2 with TRBJ2-2; D might be TRBD2 (6 bases). The CDR3 contains 12 residues. The germline CDR1 and CDR2 sequences are SGHTA and FQGNSA. The CDR3 DNA reads as TGTGCAGCGTCGGGGGACCACGGGGAGCTGTTTTTT. Residues: CAASGDHGELFF.

This chain joins TRBV15 and TRBJ2-4; D remains ambiguous. The CDR3 covers 15 residues. Germline V CDR1 and CDR2: LNHNV, YYDKDF (reference sequence). Deletions cut 0 bases from V and 6 bases from J, with 12 bases between. This chain's CDR3 is CATSRDLRELNIQYF. CDR3 in DNA: TGTGCCACCAGCAGAGATCTTAGAGAGTTAAACATTCAGTACTTC.

The chain combines TRBV24-1 with TRBJ2-1; D gene unclear. V lost 5 bases and J lost 5, with 21 bases in between. CDR1 and CDR2 (germline): KGHDR, SFDVKD. This CDR3 has 17 amino acids. CDR3 nucleotide sequence: TGTGCCACCAGTGCCCTGGGCCCAGAGCACTATAACAATGAGCAGTTCTTC. It codes for CATSALGPEHYNNEQFF.

CDR3 DNA: TGTGCCATCAGTGAGTTGGCAGGGCTGAACACTGAAGCTTTCTTT. Translation: CAISELAGLNTEAFF. This rearrangement joins TRBV10-3 to TRBJ1-1; maybe TRBD1 (5 bases). With 1 base removed from V and 0 bases from J, the gap between germline ends came to 9 bases. CDR1 is ENHRY, CDR2 SYGVKD, per germline. The CDR3 runs 15 residues.

The chain joins TRBV7-3 to TRBJ1-1; the D is unclear. In germline, CDR1 is SGHTA, CDR2 FQGTGA. This CDR3 contains 14 residues. Trimming left V 3 bases short and J 0 bases short, with 8 bases between. The DNA of the CDR3 is TGTGCCAGCAGCTTCCGGCGGTTGAACACTGAAGCTTTCTTT. Residues: CASSFRRLNTEAFF.

The chain carries TRBV30 and TRBJ1-1, with D uncertain. The V and J ends lost 5 bases and 0 bases respectively, with 10 bases between them. This CDR3 comprises 13 residues. The V gene's germline CDR1 is GTSNPN and CDR2 SVGIG (reference sequence). CDR3 in DNA: TGTGCCTGGGCCTCGGAAATGAACACTGAAGCTTTCTTT. It specifies CAWASEMNTEAFF.

The V and J genes are TRBV10-3 and TRBJ1-1, with D hard to call. The CDR3 consists of 13 residues. With 3 bases removed from V and 1 base from J, the gap between germline ends came to 6 bases. Germline-derived CDR1 and CDR2 are ENHRY and SYGVKD. The CDR3 reads CAISDRGNTEAFF. The CDR3 bases are TGTGCCATCAGTGATCGGGGGAACACTGAAGCTTTCTTT.

The chain joins TRBV11-2 to TRBJ2-7, with 7 bases lining up with TRBD1. Germline V gives CDR1 SGHAT, CDR2 FQNNGV. The V gene end was trimmed by 4 bases and the J gene end by 3 bases; junction bases not matched to a gene: 6. CDR3 length: 14 residues. CDR3 sequence: CASSSGQTLYEQYF. DNA of the CDR3: TGTGCCAGCAGCTCGGGACAGACCCTCTACGAGCAGTACTTC.

The chain combines TRBV29-1 with TRBJ2-6; D not certain. V lost 4 bases and J 2 bases, leaving 6 bases between the germline ends. Germline CDR1 SQVTM, CDR2 ANQGSEA. CDR3 size: 13 residues. CDR3 sequence (DNA): TGCAGCGTTGCCCAACCTGGGGCCAACGTCCTGACTTTC. This sequence encodes CSVAQPGANVLTF.

With respect to this clonotype: Relative to the germline gene, one junction end is altered; a read error may explain this. The chain uses TRBV15 and TRBJ1-5, with D tentatively TRBD1 (5 bases). This CDR3 has 15 residues. Germline CDR1 and CDR2: LNHNV and YYDKDF (reference sequence). The CDR3, as DNA: TGTACCACCAGCCGGGACGGTAGTAGAGATCAGCCCCAGCATTTT. Translated, it gives CTTSRDGSRDQPQHF.

This chain uses TRBV30 with TRBJ2-2, with unresolved D. Trimming shortened V by 3 bases and J by 1 base, and 12 bases separated the two germline ends. Germline CDR1 and CDR2: GTSNPN and SVGIG (reference sequence). The CDR3 consists of 15 residues. CDR3 coding DNA: TGTGCCTGGAGAGGAATAACTGGGAACACCGGGGAGCTGTTTTTT. Its translation: CAWRGITGNTGELFF.

This clonotype rates as medium-sized. The rearrangement joins TRBV4-1 to TRBJ2-7, with TRBD1 matching over 10 bases. J lost 4 bases, V lost 2 bases, and 5 bases had no gene match. Germline V gene lookup returns CDR1 MGHRA and CDR2 YSYEKL. The CDR3 loop spans 15 amino acids. The chain's CDR3 is CASSQTGTGAYEQYF. DNA of the CDR3: TGCGCCAGCAGCCAAACCGGGACAGGGGCGTACGAGCAGTACTTC.

This chain joins TRBV5-1 and TRBJ1-1, with D unresolved. The CDR3 runs to 12 residues. From germline, CDR1 is SGHRS and CDR2 YFSETQ. The V gene lost 4 bases and the J gene lost 1 base, with 5 bases spanning the gap. The CDR3 nucleotides read TGCGCCAGCAGCATTGAGAACACTGAAGCTTTCTTT. Encoded protein: CASSIENTEAFF.

The chain recombines TRBV13 with TRBJ1-1; D gene unclear. V dropped 7 bases and J dropped 1 base, with 16 bases sitting between them. Germline V CDR1 and CDR2: PRHDT, FYEKMQ (reference sequence). This CDR3 is 15 amino acids long. The CDR3 spells CASTREGDRNTEAFF. The CDR3 nucleotides are TGTGCCAGCACCCGGGAGGGCGACCGGAACACTGAAGCTTTCTTT.

The J gene is TRBJ2-7, the V gene TRBV15; D remains ambiguous. V was cut by 3 bases and J by 0 bases, with 9 bases left in between. The CDR3 loop spans 14 amino acids. Germline V lookup: CDR1 LNHNV, CDR2 YYDKDF (reference sequence). Here the CDR3 DNA reads TGTGCCACCAGCAGTACCAGGAGCTCCTACGAGCAGTACTTC. This codes for CATSSTRSSYEQYF.

The rearrangement links TRBV30 to TRBJ2-7, with TRBD2 as a possible D gene (6 bases). This CDR3 comprises 11 residues. V lost 5 bases and J lost 7, with 12 bases in between. Germline V CDR1 and CDR2: GTSNPN, SVGIG (reference sequence). The CDR3 nucleotides are TGTGCCTGGGACAACGCGGGGGAGCAGTACTTC. This encodes CAWDNAGEQYF.

The chain recombines TRBV19 with TRBJ1-5, with 8 bases matching TRBD1. This CDR3 is 15 amino acids long. V gave up 7 bases and J gave up 4 bases; unmatched junction bases: 9. The V gene's germline CDR1 is LNHDA and CDR2 SQIVND (reference sequence). The chain's CDR3 is CASNPGQGPNQPQHF. The DNA for the CDR3 is TGTGCCAGTAATCCAGGACAGGGCCCAAATCAGCCCCAGCATTTT.

This clonotype was recorded a few times. This rearrangement joins TRBV11-2 to TRBJ2-7, with a possible D match to TRBD2 (6 bases). Trimming shortened V by 6 bases and J by 5 bases, and 17 bases separated the two germline ends. There are 14 residues in the CDR3. Per germline, CDR1 SGHAT and CDR2 FQNNGV. The CDR3 here is CASSSRPGDHEQYF. DNA of the CDR3: TGTGCCAGCAGTTCGAGACCGGGGGACCACGAGCAGTACTTC.

This chain joins TRBV12-3 or TRBV12-4 and TRBJ2-7; 7 nucleotides line up with TRBD2. This CDR3 has 14 residues. Trimming removed 2 bases from V and 3 bases from J; junction bases left unmatched: 4. CDR3 DNA sequence: TGTGCCAGCAGTTTACGGGGAGGGAACTACGAGCAGTACTTC. It encodes CASSLRGGNYEQYF.

V is TRBV6-1 and J is TRBJ2-7; tentatively, D is TRBD1 (5 bases). V was pared by 9 bases and J by 2 bases, with 14 bases between. CDR1 MNHNS and CDR2 SASEGT come from the germline V gene. The CDR3 loop spans 13 amino acids. The CDR3: CASTGFSTYEQYF. The CDR3 coding sequence is TGTGCCAGTACAGGTTTCAGCACCTACGAGCAGTACTTC.

This clonotype was seen only a few times. The chain uses TRBV7-3 and TRBJ2-1; no clear D gene. Trimming took 6 bases from V and 0 from J, leaving 6 bases between them. Per germline, CDR1 SGHTA and CDR2 FQGTGA. The CDR3 has 13 amino acids. CDR3 DNA: TGTGCCAGCAGTAGGGACTCCTACAATGAGCAGTTCTTC. Its translation: CASSRDSYNEQFF. The full variable domain, with the rest looked up from reference TRBV7-3 and TRBJ2-1, is GAGVSQTPSNKVTEKGKYVELRCDPISGHTALYWYRQSLGQGPEFLIYFQGTGAADDSGLPNDRFFAVRPEGSVSTLKIQRTERGDSAVYLCASSRDSYNEQFFGPGTRLTVL.

The chain has TRBV7-6 and TRBJ2-7, with a tentative D call TRBD1 (6 bases). Germline CDR1 reads SGHVS; CDR2 reads FNYEAQ. The germline V and J ends were trimmed by 1 base and 0 bases, with 10 bases remaining between them. This CDR3 is 15 amino acids long. The CDR3 spells CASSLGQASSYEQYF. The CDR3 DNA sequence: TGTGCCAGCAGCTTAGGACAGGCGAGCTCCTACGAGCAGTACTTC.

This clonotype appeared a few times. V gene TRBV27 combines with J gene TRBJ2-1; 10 bases match TRBD1. This CDR3 has 17 amino acids. Germline V gene lookup returns CDR1 MNHEY and CDR2 SMNVEV (reference sequence). V shed 2 bases and J 6 bases; nucleotides not matched to a gene: 10. Here the CDR3 reads CASSLIRTGGQFNEQFF. The CDR3 region has the DNA TGTGCCAGCAGTTTAATTCGGACAGGGGGTCAATTCAATGAGCAGTTCTTC.

This chain connects TRBV6-5 to TRBJ1-1; 8 nucleotides agree with TRBD1. J gave up 5 bases and V 4 bases, and 9 bases lay outside the gene matches. The germline V gene has CDR1 MNHEY and CDR2 SVGAGI. The CDR3 is 15 residues long. The CDR3 region has the DNA TGTGCCAGCAGTTCACCACAGGGGGTCGAGACTGAAGCTTTCTTT. Its translation is CASSSPQGVETEAFF.

The chain links TRBV12-5 to TRBJ2-5; 9 bases map to TRBD2. CDR1 LGHNT and CDR2 FRNRAP come from the germline V gene. The CDR3 length is 16 residues. The V segment lost 4 bases and the J segment 5 bases; nucleotides outside the gene matches: 11. The CDR3 DNA follows: TGTGCTAGTGGTTCCCCGACTAGCGGTATGCGGGAGACCCAGTACTTC. Encoded protein: CASGSPTSGMRETQYF.

The rearrangement joins TRBV10-2 to TRBJ1-2; D remains unclear. The V end was cut by 7 bases, the J end by 2 bases, with 23 bases between. This CDR3 comprises 17 residues. Germline V lookup: CDR1 WSHSY, CDR2 SAAADI. Here the CDR3 reads CASNPRSTPGGNYGYTF. The CDR3 DNA sequence: TGCGCCAGCAACCCCCGATCCACGCCGGGAGGGAACTATGGCTACACCTTC.

This rearrangement joins TRBV29-1 to TRBJ1-2; D remains ambiguous. CDR1 and CDR2 (germline): SQVTM, ANQGSEA. The CDR3 extends over 13 amino acids. Trimming cost V 5 bases and J 2 bases, with 12 bases left between them. CDR3 sequence (DNA): TGCAGCGTTCGATTCACGGGAAACTATGGCTACACCTTC. Translated, it gives CSVRFTGNYGYTF.